The 18 T cell receptor beta chains listed next were all sequenced from one sample in a study of T cells after yellow fever vaccination. TCRdb processed the 5' RACE reads anew with MiXCR; each CDR3 protein has one entry. The sample lists roughly 340,000 distinct CDR3 sequences; 8.7% were seen once. The source was PBMCs, collected on the day of the first yellow fever vaccination. These receptors were collected from a man aged 18 to 35 who received the YFV17D yellow fever vaccine.

This clonotype occurred a few times. V and J are TRBV28 and TRBJ2-7, with D perhaps matching TRBD1 or TRBD2 (6 bases each). This CDR3 spans 14 amino acids. V lost 7 bases, J lost 0 bases, and 13 bases lay in between. CDR1 is MDHEN, CDR2 SYDVKM, per germline. Here the CDR3 reads CASTSGASSYEQYV. The CDR3 bases are TGTGCCAGCACGTCGGGGGCCAGCTCCTACGAGCAGTACGTC.

The chain couples TRBV2 to TRBJ2-6; D possibly uses TRBD1 or TRBD2 (5 bases each). Germline V gives CDR1 SNHLY, CDR2 FYNNEI. The CDR3 covers 17 residues. The germline V and J ends were trimmed by 9 bases and 3 bases, with 21 bases remaining between them. For the CDR3, the DNA is TGTGCCAGGTCTAACGGGGCCGATAATATTGGGGCCAACGTCCTGACTTTC. This translates into CARSNGADNIGANVLTF.

There are many counts of this clonotype. The chain employs TRBV11-1 and TRBJ2-1; the match to TRBD2 covers 8 bases. The CDR3 contains 15 residues. Germline-derived CDR1 and CDR2 are SGHAT and FQDESV (reference sequence). J lost 3 bases, V lost 4 bases, and 5 bases had no gene match. The CDR3 bases are TGTGCCAGCAGCTCGGGACTAGGGGGCTACAATGAGCAGTTCTTC. Encoded protein: CASSSGLGGYNEQFF.

This clonotype appeared a few times. The rearrangement links TRBV9 to TRBJ2-1; TRBD1 is a possible D gene (5 bases). The CDR3 loop spans 16 amino acids. The germline V gene encodes CDR1 SGDLS and CDR2 YYNGEE. Trimming shortened V by 0 bases and J by 1 base, and 11 bases separated the two germline ends. The CDR3 bases are TGTGCCAGCAGCGTAGGCTTAGGGGCGTCCTACAATGAGCAGTTCTTC. Translating gives CASSVGLGASYNEQFF.

This clonotype was seen more than once but under ten times. CDR3 sequence: CATSRGRVRGTEAFF. The CDR3 coding sequence is TGTGCCACCAGCAGAGGCAGGGTTCGGGGCACTGAAGCTTTCTTT. The chain employs TRBV15 and TRBJ1-1, with D possibly TRBD1 on 5 matching bases. V lost 1 base to trimming and J lost 4 bases, with 13 bases between them. The CDR3 loop spans 15 amino acids. The germline CDR1 and CDR2 sequences are LNHNV and YYDKDF (reference sequence).

The chain combines TRBV20-1 with TRBJ2-7; tentative D call: TRBD1 (5 bases). Germline CDR1 and CDR2: DFQATT and SNEGSKA (reference sequence). This CDR3 spans 12 amino acids. The V gene lost 3 bases and the J gene lost 9 bases, with 15 bases spanning the gap. CDR3 in amino acids: CSASVAGKRQYV. The DNA for the CDR3 is TGCAGTGCTAGCGTGGCAGGGAAAAGGCAGTACGTC.

The sample holds many counts of this clonotype. The chain has TRBV7-2 and TRBJ2-1, with a weak D call TRBD2 (6 bases). Germline-derived CDR1 and CDR2 are SGHTA and FQGNSA. The germline V and J ends were trimmed by 5 bases and 6 bases, with 14 bases remaining between them. The CDR3 consists of 14 residues. CDR3 sequence reads: CASSPSTRGNEQFF. In DNA, the CDR3 is TGTGCCAGCAGCCCCTCGACTAGGGGCAATGAGCAGTTCTTC.

In this sample, this clonotype turned up many times. J is TRBJ2-5 and V is TRBV24-1; D gene unclear. The CDR3 is 13 residues long. Germline V gene lookup returns CDR1 KGHDR and CDR2 SFDVKD. Trimming took 4 bases from V and 1 from J, leaving 6 bases between them. The CDR3 protein is CATSDSAQETQYF. DNA of the CDR3: TGTGCCACCAGTGACAGCGCCCAAGAGACCCAGTACTTC.

The chain uses TRBV7-9 and TRBJ2-1; a possible D gene is TRBD2 (6 bases). The end of the DNA aligns better with TRBJ2-7, so the J call may be wrong. CDR1 is SEHNR, CDR2 FQNEAQ, per germline (reference sequence). The CDR3 sequence is 16 residues long. CDR3 sequence: CASSPRKRFGGDEQYF. The CDR3 region has the DNA TGTGCCAGCAGCCCTCGGAAGCGGTTCGGAGGGGATGAGCAGTACTTC.

The chain carries TRBV7-2 and TRBJ2-5; 11 positions agree with TRBD2. From germline, CDR1 is SGHTA and CDR2 FQGNSA. The junction had 6 bases not matched to a gene; V was cut back by 4 bases and J by 5 bases. The CDR3 consists of 15 residues. The CDR3 DNA is TGTGCCAGCAGCTCCTCACTAGCGGGGGCGGAGACCCAGTACTTC. It translates to CASSSSLAGAETQYF. Supplemented by reference TRBV7-2 and TRBJ2-5, the full variable domain reads GAGVSQSPSNKVTEKGKDVELRCDPISGHTALYWYRQSLGQGLEFLIYFQGNSAPDKSGLPSDRFSAERTGGSVSTLTIQRTQQEDSAVYLCASSSSLAGAETQYFGPGTRLLVL.

This clonotype was seen only once. The chain recombines TRBV7-8 with TRBJ2-2, with a weak D call TRBD2 (5 bases). The germline V and J ends were trimmed by 2 bases and 0 bases, with 10 bases remaining between them. The CDR3 extends over 16 amino acids. Germline V gene lookup returns CDR1 SGHVS and CDR2 FQNEAQ. The CDR3 DNA follows: TGTGCCAGCAGCTTAAGCGCCGGGGCGAACACCGGGGAGCTGTTTTTT. It specifies CASSLSAGANTGELFF.

This clonotype was counted a few times. The genes are TRBV7-9 and TRBJ1-5, with no clear D. Germline lookup yields CDR1 SEHNR and CDR2 FQNEAQ (reference sequence). The V end was cut by 0 bases, the J end by 4 bases, with 13 bases between. CDR3 size: 16 residues. CDR3 protein: CASSLALGIGNQPQHF. In nucleotides, the CDR3 is TGTGCCAGCAGCTTAGCGCTAGGGATTGGGAATCAGCCCCAGCATTTT.

The gene calls are TRBV5-4 and TRBJ1-1, with unresolved D. The CDR3 is 16 amino acids. V lost 0 bases, J lost 1 base, and 13 bases lay in between. Germline loops: CDR1 SGHNT, CDR2 YYREEE (reference sequence). DNA for the CDR3: TGTGCCAGCAGCTTGGCGTCTTTGGCCGAGAACACTGAAGCTTTCTTT. Encoded protein: CASSLASLAENTEAFF.

V usage is TRBV5-1 and J usage is TRBJ2-3; D might be TRBD2 (6 bases). Germline-derived CDR1 and CDR2 are SGHRS and YFSETQ. The CDR3 runs to 15 residues. Trimming pared 1 base from V and 1 base from J, leaving 10 bases between. The CDR3 sequence: CASSLLASRTDTQYF. As DNA, the CDR3 is TGCGCCAGCAGCTTGCTAGCGAGTCGCACAGATACGCAGTATTTT. Supplemented by reference TRBV5-1 and TRBJ2-3, the full variable domain reads KAGVTQTPRYLIKTRGQQVTLSCSPISGHRSVSWYQQTPGQGLQFLFEYFSETQRNKGNFPGRFSGRQFSNSRSEMNVSTLELGDSALYLCASSLLASRTDTQYFGPGTRLTVL.

This clonotype was seen a handful of times. V is TRBV6-1 and J is TRBJ2-3, with D perhaps assigned TRBD1 or TRBD2 (5 bases each). The CDR3 extends over 17 amino acids. Germline CDR1 MNHNS, CDR2 SASEGT. Trimming cost V 7 bases and J 4 bases, with 24 bases left between them. The CDR3 reads CASKSTHGRDEADTQYF. CDR3 sequence (DNA): TGTGCCAGCAAATCCACCCACGGCAGGGACGAGGCAGATACGCAGTATTTT.

V gene TRBV25-1 combines with J gene TRBJ1-2; 7 bases are a match to TRBD1. The CDR3 is 14 residues long. The germline gives CDR1 MGHDK, CDR2 SYGVNS. J lost 8 bases, V lost 3 bases, and 9 bases had no gene match. CDR3 region: CASSDQDRFKGYTF. The CDR3 DNA follows: TGTGCCAGCAGTGATCAGGACAGGTTTAAAGGCTACACCTTC.

A few counts support this clonotype. This rearrangement joins TRBV7-3 to TRBJ2-5, with TRBD2 matching over 9 bases. The CDR3 has 15 residues. CDR1 and CDR2 (germline): SGHTA, FQGTGA. Trimming took 5 bases from V and 3 from J; bases not matched to a gene: 7. The CDR3 region is CASSNPLAGKETQYF. CDR3 nucleotides: TGTGCCAGCAGCAACCCTCTAGCGGGGAAAGAGACCCAGTACTTC. The whole variable domain, filled in from reference TRBV7-3 and TRBJ2-5, reads GAGVSQTPSNKVTEKGKYVELRCDPISGHTALYWYRQSLGQGPEFLIYFQGTGAADDSGLPNDRFFAVRPEGSVSTLKIQRTERGDSAVYLCASSNPLAGKETQYFGPGTRLLVL.

This clonotype was detected only a few times. The V and J genes are TRBV6-5 and TRBJ1-1, with D possibly TRBD1 on 5 matching bases. The germline gives CDR1 MNHEY, CDR2 SVGAGI. The CDR3 contains 16 residues. Trimming pared 4 bases from V and 6 bases from J, leaving 21 bases between. The CDR3 DNA follows: TGTGCCAGCAGTTCCCCCTTTGGGGGTAGGGTTGCTGAAGCTTTCTTT. Translating gives CASSSPFGGRVAEAFF.